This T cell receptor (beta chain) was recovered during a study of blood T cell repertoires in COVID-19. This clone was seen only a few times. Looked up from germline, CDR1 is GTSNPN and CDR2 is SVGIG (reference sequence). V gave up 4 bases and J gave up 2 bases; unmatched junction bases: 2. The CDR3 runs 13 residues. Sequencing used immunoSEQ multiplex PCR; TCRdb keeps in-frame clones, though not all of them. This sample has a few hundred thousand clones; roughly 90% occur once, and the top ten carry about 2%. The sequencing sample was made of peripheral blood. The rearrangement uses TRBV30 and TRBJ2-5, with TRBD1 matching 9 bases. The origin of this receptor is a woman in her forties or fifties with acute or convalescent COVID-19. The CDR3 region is CAWTTGGQETQYF. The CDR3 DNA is TGTGCCTGGACGACAGGGGGGCAAGAGACCCAGTACTTC.